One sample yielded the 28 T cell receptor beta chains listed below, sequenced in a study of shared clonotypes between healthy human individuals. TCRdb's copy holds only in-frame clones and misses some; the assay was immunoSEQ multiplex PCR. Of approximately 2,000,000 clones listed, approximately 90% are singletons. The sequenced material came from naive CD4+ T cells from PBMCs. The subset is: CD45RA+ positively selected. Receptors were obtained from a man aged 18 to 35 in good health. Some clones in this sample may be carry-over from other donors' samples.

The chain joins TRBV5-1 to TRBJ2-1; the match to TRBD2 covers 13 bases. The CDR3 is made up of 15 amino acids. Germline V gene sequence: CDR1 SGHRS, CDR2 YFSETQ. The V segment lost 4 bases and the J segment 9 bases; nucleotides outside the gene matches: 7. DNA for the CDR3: TGCGCCAGCAGCGGTACTAGCGGGAGGGCCGGTGAGCAGTTCTTC. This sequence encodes CASSGTSGRAGEQFF.

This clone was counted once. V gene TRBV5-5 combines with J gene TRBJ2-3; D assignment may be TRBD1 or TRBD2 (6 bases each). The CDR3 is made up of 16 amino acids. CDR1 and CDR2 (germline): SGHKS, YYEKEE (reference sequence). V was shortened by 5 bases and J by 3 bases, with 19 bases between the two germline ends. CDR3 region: CASSGRAGHATDTQYF. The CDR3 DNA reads TGTGCCAGCAGTGGACGGGCGGGACACGCAACAGATACGCAGTATTTT.

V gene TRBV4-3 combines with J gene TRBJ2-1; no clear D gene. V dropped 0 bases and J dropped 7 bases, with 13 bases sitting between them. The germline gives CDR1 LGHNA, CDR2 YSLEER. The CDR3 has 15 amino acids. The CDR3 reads CASSQDSRMTNEQFF. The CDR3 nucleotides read TGCGCCAGCAGCCAAGATTCACGGATGACAAATGAGCAGTTCTTC.

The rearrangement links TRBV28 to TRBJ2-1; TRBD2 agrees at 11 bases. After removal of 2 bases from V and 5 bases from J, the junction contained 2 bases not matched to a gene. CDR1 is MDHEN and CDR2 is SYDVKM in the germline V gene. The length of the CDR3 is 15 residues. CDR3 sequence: CASSLELAGDNEQFF. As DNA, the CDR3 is TGTGCCAGCAGTTTAGAACTAGCGGGAGACAATGAGCAGTTCTTC.

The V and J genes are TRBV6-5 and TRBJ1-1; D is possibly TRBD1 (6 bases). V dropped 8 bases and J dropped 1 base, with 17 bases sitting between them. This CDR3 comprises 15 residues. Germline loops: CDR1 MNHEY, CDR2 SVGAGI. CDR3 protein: CASSDSDTPNTEAFF. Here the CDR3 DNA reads TGTGCCAGCTCGGACAGCGATACCCCGAACACTGAAGCTTTCTTT.

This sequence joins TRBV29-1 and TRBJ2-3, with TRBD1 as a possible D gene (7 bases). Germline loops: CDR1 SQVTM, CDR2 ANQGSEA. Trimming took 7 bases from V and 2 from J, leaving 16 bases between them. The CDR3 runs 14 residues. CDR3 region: CSGRDRSPTDTQYF. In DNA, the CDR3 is TGCAGCGGGCGGGACAGAAGTCCCACAGATACGCAGTATTTT.

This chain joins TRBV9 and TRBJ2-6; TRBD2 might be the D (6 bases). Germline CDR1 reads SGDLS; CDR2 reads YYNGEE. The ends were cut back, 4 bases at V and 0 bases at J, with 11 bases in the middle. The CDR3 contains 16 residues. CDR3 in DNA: TGTGCCAGCAGCCAACTCGGGAGCTCTGGGGCCAACGTCCTGACTTTC. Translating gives CASSQLGSSGANVLTF.

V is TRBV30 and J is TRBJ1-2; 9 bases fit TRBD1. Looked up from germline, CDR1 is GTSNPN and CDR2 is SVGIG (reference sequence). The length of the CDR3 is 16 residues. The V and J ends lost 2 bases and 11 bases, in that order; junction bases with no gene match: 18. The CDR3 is CAWSRNSRGQGGGYTF. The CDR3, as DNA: TGTGCCTGGAGTCGCAATAGCCGGGGACAGGGAGGTGGATACACCTTC.

The CDR3 region has the DNA TGTGCCAGCAGTCCACAGGGGGTGGGCAATCAGCCCCAGCATTTT. As protein: CASSPQGVGNQPQHF. The chain links TRBV6-6 to TRBJ1-5, with 8 bases fitting TRBD1. The CDR3 runs 15 residues. Germline V CDR1 and CDR2: MNHNY, SVGAGI (reference sequence). J was trimmed by 2 bases and V by 5 bases; bases with no gene match: 5.

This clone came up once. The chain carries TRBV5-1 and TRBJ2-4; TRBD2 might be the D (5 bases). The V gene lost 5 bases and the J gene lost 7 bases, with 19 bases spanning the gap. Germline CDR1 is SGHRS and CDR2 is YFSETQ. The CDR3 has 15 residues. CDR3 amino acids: CASSPPEGGPNIQYF. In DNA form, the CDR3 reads TGCGCCAGCAGTCCACCCGAGGGCGGGCCGAACATTCAGTACTTC.

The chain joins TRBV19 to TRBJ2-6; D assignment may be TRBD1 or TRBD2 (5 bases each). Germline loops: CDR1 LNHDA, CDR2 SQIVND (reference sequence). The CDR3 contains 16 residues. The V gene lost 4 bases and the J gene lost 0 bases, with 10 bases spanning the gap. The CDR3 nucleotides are TGTGCCAGTAGTACGGGACGGCGCTCTGGGGCCAACGTCCTGACTTTC. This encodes CASSTGRRSGANVLTF.

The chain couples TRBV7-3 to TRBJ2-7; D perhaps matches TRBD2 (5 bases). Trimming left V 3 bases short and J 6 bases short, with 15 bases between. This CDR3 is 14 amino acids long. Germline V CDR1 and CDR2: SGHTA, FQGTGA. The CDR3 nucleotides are TGTGCCAGCAGCTTCGGGATCCCCCCAGCCGAGCAGTACTTC. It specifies CASSFGIPPAEQYF. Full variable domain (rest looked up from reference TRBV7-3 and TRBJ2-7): GAGVSQTPSNKVTEKGKYVELRCDPISGHTALYWYRQSLGQGPEFLIYFQGTGAADDSGLPNDRFFAVRPEGSVSTLKIQRTERGDSAVYLCASSFGIPPAEQYFGPGTRLTVT.

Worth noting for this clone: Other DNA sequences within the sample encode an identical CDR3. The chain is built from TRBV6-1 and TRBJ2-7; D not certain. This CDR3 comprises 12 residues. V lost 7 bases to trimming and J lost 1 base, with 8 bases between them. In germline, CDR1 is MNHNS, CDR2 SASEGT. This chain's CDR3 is CASNPGSYEQYF. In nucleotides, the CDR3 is TGTGCCAGCAACCCAGGATCCTACGAGCAGTACTTC.

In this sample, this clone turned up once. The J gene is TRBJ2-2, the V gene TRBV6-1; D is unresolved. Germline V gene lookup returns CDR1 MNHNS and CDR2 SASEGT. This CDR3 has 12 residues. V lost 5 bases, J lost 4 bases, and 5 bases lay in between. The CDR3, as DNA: TGTGCCAGCAGTTTAGGCACCGGGGAGCTGTTTTTT. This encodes CASSLGTGELFF.

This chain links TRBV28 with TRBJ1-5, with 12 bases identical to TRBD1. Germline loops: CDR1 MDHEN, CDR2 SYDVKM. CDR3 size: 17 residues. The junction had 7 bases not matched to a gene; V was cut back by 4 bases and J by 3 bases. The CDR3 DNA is TGTGCCAGCAGTTCGCGGGACAGGGGGCAAGTCAATCAGCCCCAGCATTTT. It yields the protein CASSSRDRGQVNQPQHF.

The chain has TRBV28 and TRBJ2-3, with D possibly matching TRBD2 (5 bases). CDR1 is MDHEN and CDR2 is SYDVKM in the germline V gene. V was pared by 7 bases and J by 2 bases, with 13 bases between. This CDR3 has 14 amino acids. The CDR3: CASIQPGDTDTQYF. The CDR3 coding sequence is TGTGCCAGCATACAACCCGGGGACACAGATACGCAGTATTTT.

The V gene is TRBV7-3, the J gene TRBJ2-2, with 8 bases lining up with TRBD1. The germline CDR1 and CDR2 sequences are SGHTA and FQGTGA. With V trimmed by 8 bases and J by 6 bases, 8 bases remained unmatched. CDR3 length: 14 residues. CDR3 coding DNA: TGTGCCAGCTCAGGACAGGGTTTCGCCGGGGAGCTGTTTTTT. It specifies CASSGQGFAGELFF.

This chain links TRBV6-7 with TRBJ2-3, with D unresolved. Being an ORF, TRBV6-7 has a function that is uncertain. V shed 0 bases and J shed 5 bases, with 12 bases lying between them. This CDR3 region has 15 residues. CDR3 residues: CASSYSMVARDTQYF. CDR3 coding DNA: TGTGCCAGCAGTTACTCGATGGTGGCGCGAGATACGCAGTATTTT.

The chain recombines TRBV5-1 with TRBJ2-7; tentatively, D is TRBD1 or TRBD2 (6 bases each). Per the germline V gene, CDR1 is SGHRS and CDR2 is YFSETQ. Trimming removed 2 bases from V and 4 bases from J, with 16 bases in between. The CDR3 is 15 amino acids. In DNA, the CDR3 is TGCGCCAGCAGCTTACAGGGACTGCCGGTATACGAGCAGTACTTC. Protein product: CASSLQGLPVYEQYF.

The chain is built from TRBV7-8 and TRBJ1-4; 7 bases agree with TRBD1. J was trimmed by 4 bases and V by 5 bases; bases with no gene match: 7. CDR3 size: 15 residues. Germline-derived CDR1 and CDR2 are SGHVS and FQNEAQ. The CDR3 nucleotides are TGTGCCAGCAGCGGGGGACAGACTCTTAATGAAAAACTGTTTTTT. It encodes CASSGGQTLNEKLFF.

As DNA, the CDR3 is TGTGCCAGTAGTATACAGGGCATGGACTATGGCTACACCTTC. It codes for CASSIQGMDYGYTF. The chain employs TRBV19 and TRBJ1-2; possibly TRBD1 for D (5 bases). V was trimmed by 2 bases and J by 3 bases, leaving 10 bases between them. This CDR3 has 14 residues. CDR1 and CDR2 from the germline V gene are LNHDA and SQIVND (reference sequence).

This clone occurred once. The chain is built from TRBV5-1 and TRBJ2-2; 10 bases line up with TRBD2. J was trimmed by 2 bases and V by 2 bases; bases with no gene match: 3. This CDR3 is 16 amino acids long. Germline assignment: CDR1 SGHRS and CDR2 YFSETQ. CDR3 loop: CASSFTSGVNTGELFF. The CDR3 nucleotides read TGCGCCAGCAGCTTTACTAGCGGGGTTAACACCGGGGAGCTGTTTTTT.

Written as DNA, the CDR3 is TGTGCCAGTCTCTCACAAGCGGGCACTGAAGCTTTCTTT. Protein product: CASLSQAGTEAFF. This chain uses TRBV7-9 with TRBJ1-1; no clear D gene. Deletions cut 9 bases from V and 4 bases from J, with 15 bases between. The CDR3 has 13 residues. CDR1 and CDR2 (germline): SEHNR, FQNEAQ (reference sequence).

The CDR3 sequence is CASSEAGTATYEQYF. For the CDR3, the DNA is TGTGCCAGCAGTGAGGCCGGGACAGCAACCTACGAGCAGTACTTC. The chain has TRBV6-1 and TRBJ2-7; TRBD1 agrees at 7 bases. Germline trimming cut 3 bases from V and 2 bases from J; bases unmatched to any gene: 7. Germline CDR1 MNHNS, CDR2 SASEGT. CDR3 length: 15 residues.

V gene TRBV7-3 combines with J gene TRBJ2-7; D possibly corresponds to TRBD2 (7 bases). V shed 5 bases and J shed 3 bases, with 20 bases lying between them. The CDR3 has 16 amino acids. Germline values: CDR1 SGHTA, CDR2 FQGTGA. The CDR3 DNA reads TGTGCCAGCAGCCCCCAGGCGGGGGCTCCTTTCTACGAGCAGTACTTC. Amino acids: CASSPQAGAPFYEQYF. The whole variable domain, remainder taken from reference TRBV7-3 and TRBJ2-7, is GAGVSQTPSNKVTEKGKYVELRCDPISGHTALYWYRQSLGQGPEFLIYFQGTGAADDSGLPNDRFFAVRPEGSVSTLKIQRTERGDSAVYLCASSPQAGAPFYEQYFGPGTRLTVT.

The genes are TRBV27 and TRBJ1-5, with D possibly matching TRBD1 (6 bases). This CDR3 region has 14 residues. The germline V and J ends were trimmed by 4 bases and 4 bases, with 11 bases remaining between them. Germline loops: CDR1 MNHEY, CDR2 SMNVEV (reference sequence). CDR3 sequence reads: CASSSRTANQPQHF. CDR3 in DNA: TGTGCCAGCAGTTCCCGGACAGCGAATCAGCCCCAGCATTTT.

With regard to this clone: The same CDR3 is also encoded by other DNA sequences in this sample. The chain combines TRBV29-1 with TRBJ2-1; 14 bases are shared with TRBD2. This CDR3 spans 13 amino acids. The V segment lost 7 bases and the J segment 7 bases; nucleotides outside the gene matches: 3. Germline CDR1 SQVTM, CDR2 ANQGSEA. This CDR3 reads CSAGTSGRNEQFF. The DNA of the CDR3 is TGCAGCGCTGGGACTAGCGGGAGAAATGAGCAGTTCTTC.

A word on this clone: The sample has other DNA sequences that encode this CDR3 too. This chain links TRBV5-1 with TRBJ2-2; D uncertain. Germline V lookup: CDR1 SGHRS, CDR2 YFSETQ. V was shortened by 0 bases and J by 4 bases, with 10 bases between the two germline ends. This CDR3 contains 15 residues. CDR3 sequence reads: CASSLGVVGTGELFF. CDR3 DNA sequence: TGCGCCAGCAGCTTGGGAGTAGTGGGCACCGGGGAGCTGTTTTTT.